This TCR beta chain is drawn from a study of T cell repertoires in cytomegalovirus infection (dated by TCRdb to the late 2010s). Some background on the complete study: Recently identified HLA-C-restricted CMV epitopes, whose presentation resists viral immunomodulation, were targeted by peptide stimulations together with well-studied HLA-B-restricted epitopes. Donor HLA type was relevant to the analysis, as public TCR beta signatures indicated carriage of CMV infection together with the matching HLA type.

The treatment or condition label for this specimen denotes: in vitro stimulation with specific CMV peptide epitopes to enrich CMV-specific T cells. The sequencer listed for this sample is Illumina HiSeq 1500. The public reads were quality trimmed at Q25 with fastp and then assembled into clones with MiXCR by TCRdb, keeping productive beta chains. Under each unique CDR3 protein, matching rows form one entry showing the most common genes and DNA. A total of about 830,000 distinct CDR3 sequences appear in this sample, around a third of them only once. The ten largest account for roughly 12% of the sample. CDR1 and CDR2 were assigned from the germline V gene as SGHVS and FNYEAQ. Spanning cysteine to phenylalanine, the CDR3 consists of 16 amino acids. Only the CDR3 DNA stays, 48 bases, in frame from base 1. V is pruned by 4 bases and J by 6 bases, leaving 14 bases of the junction without a gene match. General findings and caveats noted by the study authors: The ex vivo response was dominated by HLA-C-restricted CMV-specific TCR beta clonotypes, which also provided the single most frequent clonotype in two of eight donors. Carriers of CMV infection plus the relevant HLA type were discriminated by the cumulative frequency of public TCR beta family members in the study cohort and in an independent roughly 400-donor cohort.

This clonotype was detected a few times. This clone's antigen is unknown. It has no much larger one-base neighbor in the sample; base qualities were not kept. Source: cultured CD8+ T cells from PBMCs, taken from culture after CMV antigen stimulation. The sequence was obtained from a human donor in good health (CMV status not recorded). Some clones in this sample may be carry-over from other donors' samples. The rearranged chain carries TRBV7-6 and TRBJ1-2, with 7 bases matching TRBD1. The nucleotides read TGTGCCAGCAGCTCCTTTGGGGACAGCGAAAATCATGGCTACACCTTC. Translation gives CASSSFGDSENHGYTF.